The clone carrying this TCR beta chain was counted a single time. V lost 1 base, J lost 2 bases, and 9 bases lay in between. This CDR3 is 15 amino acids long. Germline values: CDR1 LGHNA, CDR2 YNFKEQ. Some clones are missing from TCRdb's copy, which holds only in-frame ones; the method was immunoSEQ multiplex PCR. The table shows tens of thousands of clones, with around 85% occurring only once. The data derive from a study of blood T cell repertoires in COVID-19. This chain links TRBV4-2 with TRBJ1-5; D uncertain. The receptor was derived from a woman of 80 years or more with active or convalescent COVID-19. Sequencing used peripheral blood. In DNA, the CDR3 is TGTGCCAGCAGCCAAGTTCGCACAGGCAATCAGCCCCAGCATTTT. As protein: CASSQVRTGNQPQHF.